A selection of T cell receptor beta chains follows, all from one sample in a study of T cell repertoires in cytomegalovirus infection. TCRdb itself ran the reads through MiXCR, one entry per CDR3 protein. Among some 250,000 distinct CDR3 sequences listed, 9.1% were seen once. Sequencing was performed on PBMCs. The source of these receptors is a human donor in good health (CMV status not recorded). Some clones in this sample may be carry-over from other donors' samples. Each CDR3 is given with its conserved first and last residue. The D gene is left open where the match is weak. Not all rows give a size; the values are once, few, many and, for expanded clones, a class.

V gene	CDR3 length	D gene	J gene	clone size	CDR3 protein	CDR3 DNA
TRBV7-6	17	NA	TRBJ1-1	many	CASSPKLRQELYTEAFF	TGTGCCAGCAGCCCTAAATTGCGACAGGAGTTGTACACTGAAGCTTTCTTT
TRBV5-4	13	TRBD2	TRBJ2-7	many	CASSSSGRQEQYF	TGTGCCAGCAGCTCTAGCGGGAGGCAGGAGCAGTACTTC
TRBV9	15	TRBD2	TRBJ2-1	many	CASSVDLAGGPKQFF	TGTGCCAGCAGCGTAGATCTAGCGGGGGGCCCAAAGCAGTTCTTC
TRBV7-2	16	TRBD2	TRBJ2-2	many	CASSLGLAGGTGELFF	TGTGCCAGCAGCCTGGGACTAGCGGGAGGAACCGGGGAGCTGTTTTTT
TRBV12-3/TRBV12-4	15	TRBD2	TRBJ2-5	NA	CASSTFSGGQETQYF	TGTGCCAGCAGTACCTTTAGCGGGGGCCAAGAGACCCAGTACTTC
TRBV7-2	16	NA	TRBJ2-1	many	CASSLGGGGPSGEQFF	TGTGCCAGCAGCTTAGGTGGGGGGGGGCCTTCAGGTGAGCAGTTCTTC
TRBV20-1	17	NA	TRBJ2-1	many	CSTLVLTPDPMSNEQFF	TGCAGTACCCTCGTACTTACCCCCGACCCAATGAGCAATGAGCAGTTCTTC
TRBV19	16	TRBD2	TRBJ2-1	few	CASSTPTSGRVNEQFF	TGTGCCAGTAGTACCCCGACTAGCGGGAGGGTGAATGAGCAGTTCTTC
TRBV6-1	16	TRBD1	TRBJ1-1	many	CASSEGSMTGITEAFF	TGTGCCAGCAGTGAAGGGTCTATGACAGGGATAACTGAAGCTTTCTTT
TRBV19	16	TRBD1	TRBJ1-3	many	CASGGTGTGFGNTIYF	TGTGCCTCAGGAGGGACAGGCACGGGCTTTGGAAACACCATATATTTT
TRBV12-3/TRBV12-4	15	NA	TRBJ1-5	few	CASSLWGSGHQPQHF	TGTGCCAGCAGTTTGTGGGGCTCGGGGCATCAGCCCCAGCATTTT
TRBV13	13	NA	TRBJ2-7	NA	CASSPRTGSEQYF	TGTGCCAGCAGCCCCCGAACAGGGAGCGAGCAGTACTTC
TRBV7-2	13	NA	TRBJ2-5	many	CASSGSWTETQYF	TGTGCCAGCTCTGGCTCTTGGACAGAGACCCAGTACTTC
TRBV5-6	14	NA	TRBJ1-5	NA	CASFTRGANQPQHF	TGTGCCAGCTTCACCCGGGGAGCCAATCAGCCCCAGCATTTT
TRBV19	14	TRBD2	TRBJ2-1	NA	CASSMASGSNEQFF	TGTGCCAGTAGTATGGCTAGCGGGAGTAATGAGCAGTTCTTC
TRBV28	15	NA	TRBJ1-4	few	CATQTPAATNEKLFF	TGTGCCACGCAGACCCCAGCCGCAACTAATGAAAAACTGTTTTTT
TRBV7-9	15	NA	TRBJ1-3	many	CASSLGSPSGNTIYF	TGTGCCAGCAGCTTAGGAAGCCCTTCTGGAAACACCATATATTTT
TRBV15	16	TRBD1	TRBJ1-2	NA	CATTPDAGTGWHGYTF	TGTGCCACCACCCCCGATGCCGGGACAGGGTGGCATGGCTACACCTTC
TRBV19	15	TRBD1	TRBJ1-1	NA	CASSIVGTGDTEAFF	TGTGCCAGTAGTATTGTCGGGACAGGGGACACTGAAGCTTTCTTT
TRBV28	17	NA	TRBJ1-2	few	CASSPQSTPREGLGYTF	TGTGCCAGCAGCCCCCAATCGACACCAAGGGAGGGTCTTGGCTACACCTTC
TRBV7-3	16	NA	TRBJ2-2	many	CASSLTFNLNTGELFF	TGTGCCAGCAGCTTAACCTTCAACCTGAACACCGGGGAGCTGTTTTTT
TRBV7-2	14	NA	TRBJ2-7	many	CASSSQGLSYEQYF	TGTGCCAGCAGCTCCCAGGGACTGTCCTACGAGCAGTACTTC
TRBV28	16	NA	TRBJ1-2	few	CASSSLPTIGFYGYTF	TGTGCCAGCAGTTCCCTTCCCACGATAGGGTTCTATGGCTACACCTTC
TRBV7-2	14	NA	TRBJ1-1	many	CASRPGRVNTEAFF	TGTGCCAGCAGGCCAGGGAGGGTGAACACTGAAGCTTTCTTT
TRBV20-1	12	NA	TRBJ1-1	NA	CSARGTYLEAFF	TGCAGTGCTAGAGGCACCTACCTTGAAGCTTTCTTT
TRBV12-3/TRBV12-4	14	NA	TRBJ2-5	few	CASSLMGARETQYF	TGTGCCAGCAGTTTGATGGGGGCGCGAGAGACCCAGTACTTC
TRBV19	15	NA	TRBJ1-2	many	CASSIVRGSDYGYTF	TGTGCCAGTAGTATAGTGCGGGGTTCCGACTATGGCTACACCTTC
TRBV7-2	16	TRBD1	TRBJ2-7	many	CASSTRTGKGIHEQYF	TGTGCCAGCAGCACTCGGACAGGGAAGGGAATCCACGAGCAGTACTTC
TRBV7-6	15	NA	TRBJ2-2	many	CASSRVKGNTGELFF	TGTGCCAGCAGCCGGGTTAAGGGAAACACCGGGGAGCTGTTTTTT
TRBV7-2	18	NA	TRBJ1-4	many	CASSPGPNVDPTNEKLFF	TGTGCCAGCAGCCCTGGCCCTAATGTAGACCCAACTAATGAAAAACTGTTTTTT
TRBV7-2	13	NA	TRBJ1-2	few	CASSLRAGKGYTF	TGTGCCAGCAGCTTAAGGGCAGGGAAGGGCTACACCTTC
TRBV7-2	14	NA	TRBJ2-7	NA	CASSLALGGYEQYF	TGTGCCAGCAGCTTAGCGCTCGGGGGCTACGAGCAGTACTTC
TRBV7-2	14	NA	TRBJ2-7	many	CASSLGQDSYEQYF	TGTGCCAGCAGCTTAGGGCAGGACTCCTACGAGCAGTACTTC
TRBV20-1	13	NA	TRBJ1-1	NA	CSARGGGGTEAFF	TGCAGTGCTAGAGGTGGAGGAGGCACTGAAGCTTTCTTT
TRBV7-2	13	NA	TRBJ2-7	many	CASSLGFGYEQYF	TGTGCCAGCAGCTTAGGGTTCGGCTACGAGCAGTACTTC
TRBV20-1	15	TRBD1	TRBJ1-5	NA	CSASSGTGIGQPQHF	TGCAGTGCTAGCAGCGGGACAGGGATAGGTCAGCCCCAGCATTTT
TRBV6-2/TRBV6-3	12	NA	TRBJ2-7	many	CASSSLTGEQYF	TGTGCCAGCAGTTCCCTTACAGGGGAGCAGTACTTC
TRBV7-2	14	NA	TRBJ2-3	many	CASSPGRGSDTQYF	TGTGCCAGCAGCCCAGGACGAGGTTCAGATACGCAGTATTTT
TRBV12-3/TRBV12-4	14	NA	TRBJ1-1	few	CASSPQGLRTEAFF	TGTGCCAGCAGTCCCCAGGGTCTACGTACTGAAGCTTTCTTT
TRBV11-3	12	TRBD1	TRBJ1-2	many	CASSPGQAGYTF	TGTGCCAGCAGCCCCGGACAGGCCGGCTACACCTTC
TRBV6-2/TRBV6-3	13	NA	TRBJ2-1	NA	CASNLVVPNEQFF	TGTGCCAGCAACTTGGTCGTCCCGAATGAGCAGTTCTTC
TRBV6-8	17	NA	TRBJ2-2	many	CASSYSGGPLNTGELFF	TGTGCCAGCAGTTACTCAGGGGGGCCCCTGAACACCGGGGAGCTGTTTTTT
TRBV28	14	TRBD1	TRBJ1-1	many	CASSPGTENTEAFF	TGTGCCAGCAGTCCTGGGACAGAGAACACTGAAGCTTTCTTT